This is a list of T cell receptor beta chains from one sample in a study of T cells in Graves' hyperthyroidism and ophthalmopathy. TCRdb re-called the multiplex PCR reads through MiXCR, storing one row per CDR3 protein. Of about 400,000 distinct CDR3 sequences listed, under 15% are singletons. Input material: blood. Every receptor here comes from a woman under 40 with Graves' hyperthyroidism. The CDR3 runs from the conserved cysteine through the conserved F or W. A D gene is named only where the DNA matches it firmly. The size entry is marked missing in some rows and otherwise reads once, few, many or a size class.

V	J	D	size	CDR3	DNA
TRBV9	TRBJ2-2	.	.	CASSPGSMNTGELFF	TGTGCCAGCAGCCCAGGCTCTATGAACACCGGGGAGCTGTTTTTT
TRBV9	TRBJ2-3	.	.	CASSILGGNTDTQYF	TGTGCCAGCAGCATTTTGGGGGGCAACACAGATACGCAGTATTTT
TRBV5-4	TRBJ2-7	.	few	CASSPFRSSYEQYF	TGTGCCAGCAGCCCCTTTCGGTCCTCCTACGAGCAGTACTTC
TRBV29-1	TRBJ2-7	TRBD1	.	CSVEDRQGAFEQYF	TGCAGCGTTGAAGATCGCCAGGGGGCGTTTGAGCAGTACTTC
TRBV6-1	TRBJ2-5	TRBD1	.	CASSPWDRSPETQYF	TGTGCCAGCAGTCCATGGGACAGGTCCCCAGAGACCCAGTACTTC
TRBV27	TRBJ2-1	.	few	CASSLGGLPPSYNEQFF	TGTGCCAGCAGTTTAGGGGGCCTACCCCCCTCCTACAATGAGCAGTTCTTC
TRBV24-1	TRBJ1-2	TRBD1	many	CATSGTGGNYGYTF	TGTGCCACCAGTGGTACAGGGGGCAACTATGGCTACACCTTC
TRBV12-3/TRBV12-4	TRBJ2-3	TRBD2	few	CASSFLMPETSGRRGTDTQYF	TGTGCCAGCAGTTTCTTAATGCCCGAGACTAGCGGGAGAAGGGGCACAGATACGCAGTATTTT
TRBV2	TRBJ2-1	TRBD2	many	CASSPSGLAGNEQFF	TGTGCCAGCAGTCCTTCGGGACTAGCGGGCAATGAGCAGTTCTTC
TRBV5-5	TRBJ2-7	.	.	CASSPVGTSSEQYF	TGTGCCAGCAGCCCGGTAGGGACAAGTAGCGAGCAGTACTTC
TRBV28	TRBJ2-4	TRBD2	many	CAVMSGTSRNIQYF	TGTGCCGTCATGTCCGGGACTAGCAGAAACATTCAGTACTTC
TRBV5-8	TRBJ2-1	.	many	CASSLEGGRVEQFF	TGTGCCAGCAGCTTGGAGGGAGGCCGGGTGGAGCAGTTCTTC
TRBV5-1	TRBJ2-5	.	few	CASSAGTAKETQYF	TGCGCCAGCAGCGCTGGGACTGCCAAAGAGACCCAGTACTTC
TRBV27	TRBJ2-2	TRBD1	few	CASSLSPTGPSTGELFF	TGTGCCAGCAGTTTATCCCCGACAGGGCCCAGCACCGGGGAGCTGTTTTTT
TRBV19	TRBJ1-5	.	.	CASSILGGGQPQHF	TGTGCCAGTAGTATACTGGGGGGAGGACAGCCCCAGCATTTT
TRBV7-8	TRBJ2-1	.	many	CASRPERLSYNEQFF	TGTGCCAGCAGGCCAGAGCGGTTAAGTTACAATGAGCAGTTCTTC
TRBV2	TRBJ2-2	TRBD2	many	CASSKTSGRALGDTGELFF	TGTGCCAGCAGCAAGACTAGCGGGAGGGCCCTCGGTGACACCGGGGAGCTGTTTTTT
TRBV9	TRBJ2-7	TRBD1	few	CASSAGQGPSYEQYF	TGTGCCAGCAGCGCAGGACAGGGTCCATCCTACGAGCAGTACTTC
TRBV7-2	TRBJ2-3	.	.	CASRLGDRQRTDTQYF	TGTGCCAGCAGATTAGGCGACAGGCAACGCACAGATACGCAGTATTTT
TRBV18	TRBJ2-1	TRBD2	many	CASSPVGLARYEQFF	TGTGCCAGCTCACCAGTGGGACTAGCTCGCTATGAGCAGTTCTTC
TRBV6-1	TRBJ2-7	.	once	CASSDSPAGDYEQYF	TGTGCCAGCAGTGATTCTCCCGCCGGGGACTACGAGCAGTACTTC
TRBV28	TRBJ1-5	.	many	CASSLTGFQPQHF	TGTGCCAGCAGTTTGACAGGATTTCAGCCCCAGCATTTT
TRBV30	TRBJ2-1	TRBD2	few	CAWCRSSGRKNEQFF	TGTGCCTGGTGTAGGTCAAGCGGGAGAAAGAATGAGCAGTTCTTC
TRBV15	TRBJ1-3	.	few	CATSRDMGISGNTIYF	TGTGCCACCAGCAGAGATATGGGGATCTCTGGAAACACCATATATTTT
TRBV30	TRBJ1-2	TRBD1	many	CAWSDLGQGQSGYTF	TGTGCCTGGAGCGACCTCGGACAGGGACAAAGTGGCTACACCTTC
TRBV18	TRBJ2-7	TRBD1	.	CASSPTGGDEQYF	TGTGCCAGCTCACCGACAGGGGGCGACGAGCAGTACTTC
TRBV9	TRBJ2-5	TRBD2	few	CASSGGLAGVETQYF	TGTGCCAGCAGCGGGGGACTAGCGGGAGTGGAGACCCAGTACTTC
TRBV20-1	TRBJ2-7	.	many	CSADTPKQQYF	TGCAGTGCCGACACCCCTAAGCAGCAGTACTTC
TRBV6-1	TRBJ2-3	TRBD2	many	CASRPIGLATDTQYF	TGTGCCAGCAGACCTATTGGACTAGCCACAGATACGCAGTATTTT
TRBV20-1	TRBJ1-6	.	.	CSARVDTNSPLHF	TGCAGTGCTAGAGTGGACACAAATTCACCCCTCCACTTT
TRBV3-1	TRBJ2-5	TRBD2	many	CASSQDVAGGRLETQYF	TGTGCCAGCAGCCAAGATGTAGCGGGAGGGCGTCTTGAGACCCAGTACTTC
TRBV29-1	TRBJ1-2	TRBD1	.	CSVGQGAHYGYTF	TGCAGCGTTGGACAGGGGGCACACTATGGCTACACCTTC
TRBV18	TRBJ2-1	.	few	CASSPPSRDNEQFF	TGTGCCAGCTCACCACCGAGTCGGGACAATGAGCAGTTCTTC
TRBV10-3	TRBJ2-5	.	few	CAISESLSLQGKETQYF	TGTGCCATCAGTGAGTCGTTATCGCTGCAGGGCAAAGAGACCCAGTACTTC
TRBV15	TRBJ1-3	TRBD1	.	CATSSYGTAFSGNTIYF	TGTGCCACCAGCAGCTATGGGACAGCTTTCTCTGGAAACACCATATATTTT
TRBV28	TRBJ2-7	TRBD2	many	CASSSEREISEQYF	TGTGCCAGCAGTTCTGAGCGGGAGATTTCCGAGCAGTACTTC
TRBV19	TRBJ1-5	.	.	CASSIPRGEGNQPQHF	TGTGCCAGTAGTATCCCCAGGGGAGAAGGGAATCAGCCCCAGCATTTT
TRBV6-1	TRBJ2-1	.	.	CASNGGGSYNEQFF	TGTGCCAGCAACGGTGGCGGGTCCTACAATGAGCAGTTCTTC
TRBV11-1	TRBJ1-1	TRBD1	few	CASSHPGTGDTEAFF	TGTGCCAGCAGCCACCCCGGGACAGGGGATACTGAAGCTTTCTTT
TRBV29-1	TRBJ2-3	.	few	CSVEDQVDFDTQYF	TGCAGCGTTGAAGATCAGGTTGACTTCGATACGCAGTATTTT
TRBV6-2/TRBV6-3	TRBJ2-5	.	many	CASSRRLDQETQYF	TGTGCCAGCAGCCGCCGACTGGATCAAGAGACCCAGTACTTC
TRBV28	TRBJ2-7	.	many	CASSFRSYEQYF	TGTGCCAGCAGTTTCAGATCCTACGAGCAGTACTTC
TRBV12-3/TRBV12-4	TRBJ1-6	TRBD1	.	CASSGKGGSNSPLHF	TGTGCCAGCAGTGGGAAAGGGGGCAGTAATTCACCCCTCCACTTT
TRBV18	TRBJ2-1	.	many	CASSPTTPTGSYNEQFF	TGTGCCAGCTCACCTACGACTCCCACGGGCTCCTACAATGAGCAGTTCTTC
TRBV28	TRBJ2-1	TRBD1	many	CASRHRGNSYNEQFF	TGTGCCAGCAGGCACAGGGGCAACTCCTACAATGAGCAGTTCTTC